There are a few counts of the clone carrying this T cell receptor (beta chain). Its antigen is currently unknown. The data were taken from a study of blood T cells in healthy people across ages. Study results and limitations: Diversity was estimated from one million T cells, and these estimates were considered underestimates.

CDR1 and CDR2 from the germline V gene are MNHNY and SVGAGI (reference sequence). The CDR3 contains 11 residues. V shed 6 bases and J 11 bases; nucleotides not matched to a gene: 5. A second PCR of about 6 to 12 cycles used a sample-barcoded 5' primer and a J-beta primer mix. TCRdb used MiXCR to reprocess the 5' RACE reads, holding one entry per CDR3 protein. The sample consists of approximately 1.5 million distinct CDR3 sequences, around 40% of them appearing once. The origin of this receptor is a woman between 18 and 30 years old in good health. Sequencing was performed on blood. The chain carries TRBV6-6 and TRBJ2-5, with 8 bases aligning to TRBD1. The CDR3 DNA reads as TGTGCCAGCAGGGGGGACAGGCATCAGTACTTC. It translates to CASRGDRHQYF.